The rows below give T cell receptor beta chains drawn from one sample of a study of blood T cell repertoires in COVID-19. The assay was immunoSEQ multiplex PCR, and TCRdb's table has in-frame clones only and misses some. Among some 130,000 clones, around 90% were seen once, and the ten largest hold roughly 4.5%. The sequencing sample was made of peripheral blood. These receptors were taken from a man aged 55-75 years with COVID-19, enrolled during active disease. The CDR3 runs from the conserved cysteine through the conserved F or W. D genes are given only for firm matches. Size tells how often a clone was seen (once, few, many) or the class of an expanded clone, and some rows leave it out.

V gene	D gene	clone size	J gene	CDR3 protein	CDR3 DNA
TRBV27	-	-	TRBJ1-5	CASRPSTRETLNSNQPQHF	TGTGCCAGCAGGCCCTCCACACGGGAGACACTGAATAGCAATCAGCCCCAGCATTTT
TRBV19	TRBD2	-	TRBJ2-7	CASSISGTSEDYEQYF	TGTGCCAGTAGTATATCAGGGACTAGCGAAGACTACGAGCAGTACTTC
TRBV7-9	TRBD1	few	TRBJ1-4	CASSFTGEYNEKLFF	TGTGCCAGCAGCTTTACAGGGGAGTATAATGAAAAACTGTTTTTT
TRBV24-1	TRBD2	-	TRBJ2-1	CATGGRAAEQFF	TGTGCCACCGGGGGGAGGGCCGCTGAGCAGTTCTTC
TRBV21-1	-	-	TRBJ2-2	CASSKEREETNTGELFF	TGTGCCAGCAGCAAAGAAAGAGAGGAGACGAACACCGGGGAGCTGTTTTTT
TRBV5-4	TRBD1	-	TRBJ2-1	CASSLDRGWEQFF	TGTGCCAGCAGCTTGGACAGGGGATGGGAGCAGTTCTTC
TRBV24-1	TRBD1	-	TRBJ2-7	CAKKPTGGRYEQYF	TGTGCCAAAAAACCGACAGGGGGCAGATACGAGCAGTACTTC
TRBV6-2/TRBV6-3	TRBD2	-	TRBJ2-7	CASSYGASGTPEQYF	TGTGCCAGCAGTTACGGGGCTAGCGGGACCCCCGAGCAGTACTTC
TRBV7-7	-	-	TRBJ1-5	CASSLARPLASNQPQHF	TGTGCTAGCAGCTTAGCCCGGCCCCTAGCTAGCAATCAGCCCCAGCATTTT
TRBV28	TRBD1	-	TRBJ1-2	CASLQGAVGYTF	TGTGCTAGCCTACAGGGGGCGGTTGGCTACACCTTC
TRBV6-1	-	once	TRBJ2-1	CASSDQRLRSYNEQFF	TGTGCCAGCAGTGACCAGCGGTTGCGCTCCTACAATGAGCAGTTCTTC
TRBV19	TRBD2	-	TRBJ2-7	CASSKRSGTTLLEQYF	TGTGCCAGTAGTAAAAGGTCTGGGACTACCCTTTTGGAGCAGTACTTC
TRBV19	TRBD2	-	TRBJ2-1	CASSPTTSGRGEQFF	TGTGCCAGTAGTCCGACGACTAGCGGGAGAGGTGAGCAGTTCTTC
TRBV11-2	TRBD2	-	TRBJ2-5	CASSPWVSGRSGETQYF	TGTGCCAGCAGCCCCTGGGTTAGCGGGAGGAGTGGTGAGACCCAGTACTTC
TRBV5-3	TRBD2	-	TRBJ2-7	CARKLRESFDEQYF	TGTGCCAGAAAATTGCGGGAGTCGTTTGACGAGCAGTACTTC
TRBV10-3	TRBD1	-	TRBJ1-2	CAISPGTEIYGYTF	TGTGCCATCAGCCCCGGGACAGAGATCTATGGCTACACCTTC
TRBV11-2	-	once	TRBJ2-7	CAAGSGSYEQYF	TGTGCTGCCGGCAGCGGCTCCTACGAGCAGTACTTC
TRBV20-1	TRBD1	-	TRBJ1-2	CSVADRDGYTF	TGCAGTGTTGCGGACAGGGACGGCTACACCTTC
TRBV7-8	TRBD2	-	TRBJ2-2	CASSSPLPISGSNTGELFF	TGTGCCAGCAGCTCCCCTCTCCCGATTAGCGGGAGCAACACCGGGGAGCTGTTTTTT
TRBV7-9	-	once	TRBJ2-3	CASSFGTLSTDTQYF	TGTGCCAGCAGCTTTGGGACTTTAAGCACAGATACGCAGTATTTT
TRBV6-5	TRBD1	-	TRBJ2-1	CASRPSGQDNEQFF	TGTGCCAGCAGACCCTCGGGACAGGACAATGAGCAGTTCTTC
TRBV5-4	TRBD2	-	TRBJ2-3	CASSLPVAGDTQYF	TGTGCCAGCAGCTTACCGGTAGCGGGAGATACGCAGTATTTT
TRBV18	TRBD1	-	TRBJ1-2	CASSPDRANYGYTF	TGTGCCAGCTCACCTGACAGGGCTAACTATGGCTACACCTTC
TRBV12-3/TRBV12-4	-	-	TRBJ2-1	CASSSYNEQFF	TGTGCCAGCAGTTCTTACAATGAGCAGTTCTTC
TRBV5-1	TRBD1	-	TRBJ1-2	CASSPPLTGGYGYTF	TGCGCCAGCAGCCCCCCCTTGACAGGGGGCTATGGCTACACCTTC
TRBV11-3	-	-	TRBJ2-1	CASSTDNSYNEQFF	TGTGCCAGCAGCACGGACAACTCCTACAATGAGCAGTTCTTC
TRBV4-2	TRBD1	-	TRBJ1-6	CASRGQGNSPLHF	TGTGCCAGCAGAGGACAGGGGAATTCACCCCTCCACTTT
TRBV19	-	-	TRBJ1-1	CASSRTVNTEAFF	TGTGCCAGTAGCCGGACAGTGAACACTGAAGCTTTCTTT
TRBV27	-	-	TRBJ1-1	CASSLSSVNTEAFF	TGTGCCAGCAGTTTATCGTCAGTGAACACTGAAGCTTTCTTT
TRBV29-1	TRBD2	-	TRBJ2-5	CSAGGGRRIETQYF	TGCAGCGCGGGTGGCGGGAGGAGGATAGAGACCCAGTACTTC
TRBV19	-	-	TRBJ1-4	CASSIIWNRRNEKLFF	TGTGCCAGTAGTATAATCTGGAACAGGCGCAATGAAAAACTGTTTTTT
TRBV3-1/TRBV3-2	TRBD1	-	TRBJ2-1	CASSQAPGQGREQFF	TGTGCCAGCAGCCAAGCACCGGGACAGGGAAGGGAGCAGTTCTTC
TRBV2	TRBD2	-	TRBJ2-3	CASSEGGSSGRAATQYF	TGTGCCAGCAGTGAAGGGGGTTCTAGCGGGAGGGCGGCCACGCAGTATTTT
TRBV18	-	-	TRBJ2-7	CASSRSGRGDEQYF	TGTGCCAGCTCACGTTCCGGGCGGGGTGACGAGCAGTACTTC
TRBV12-3/TRBV12-4	-	-	TRBJ2-5	CASTAQTETQYF	TGTGCCAGCACCGCACAGACAGAGACCCAGTACTTC
TRBV19	TRBD2	-	TRBJ2-3	CASSIGRRETPDTQYF	TGTGCCAGTAGTATAGGGAGGCGGGAGACGCCAGATACGCAGTATTTT
TRBV28	-	-	TRBJ2-7	CASISGGAGHEQYF	TGTGCCAGCATCTCCGGGGGAGCGGGCCACGAGCAGTACTTC
TRBV7-2	TRBD2	-	TRBJ2-3	CAAGGDTDTQYF	TGTGCCGCGGGGGGGGACACAGATACGCAGTATTTT
TRBV29-1	-	-	TRBJ1-2	CSVLQASGYGYTF	TGCAGCGTTTTACAGGCCTCCGGATATGGCTACACCTTC
TRBV7-9	-	once	TRBJ2-1	CASSSPGTENEQFF	TGTGCCAGCAGCTCCCCCGGGACTGAAAATGAGCAGTTCTTC
TRBV7-3	TRBD2	-	TRBJ2-3	CASSLWASGMADTQYF	TGTGCCAGCAGCTTATGGGCTAGCGGGATGGCAGATACGCAGTATTTT
TRBV15	-	-	TRBJ2-7	CATSREGKGSREQYF	TGTGCCACCAGCAGAGAGGGAAAAGGGAGTCGCGAGCAGTACTTC
TRBV4-1	-	-	TRBJ2-3	CASSQVSRGNTQYF	TGCGCCAGCAGCCAAGTCTCGAGGGGGAATACGCAGTATTTT
TRBV7-3	TRBD2	-	TRBJ2-2	CASSLGGGPGTGELFF	TGTGCCAGCTCCTTGGGGGGAGGGCCTGGAACCGGGGAGCTGTTTTTT
TRBV13	-	-	TRBJ1-1	CASSPGGEDTEAFF	TGTGCCAGCAGCCCCGGGGGGGAGGATACTGAAGCTTTCTTT
TRBV18	TRBD1	-	TRBJ1-5	CASSPGQGAGQPQHF	TGTGCCAGCTCACCGGGACAGGGGGCGGGTCAGCCCCAGCATTTT
TRBV2	TRBD2	-	TRBJ2-7	CASSEWTSGGKSSYEQYF	TGTGCCAGCAGTGAATGGACTAGCGGAGGGAAAAGTTCCTACGAGCAGTACTTC
TRBV7-2	-	-	TRBJ2-5	CASSPLWGGTETQYF	TGTGCCAGCAGCCCGTTGTGGGGCGGCACTGAGACCCAGTACTTC
TRBV28	TRBD2	-	TRBJ2-7	CASSFLIGLAGGPPHHEQYF	TGTGCCAGCAGTTTCCTTATCGGACTAGCGGGAGGGCCGCCCCACCACGAGCAGTACTTC
TRBV12-5	TRBD1	-	TRBJ2-1	CASGHPATGFASEQFF	TGTGCTAGTGGCCACCCCGCGACAGGGTTTGCGAGTGAGCAGTTCTTC
TRBV18	-	-	TRBJ2-1	CASSPTGNEQFF	TGTGCCAGCTCCCCTACCGGCAATGAGCAGTTCTTC
TRBV19	-	few	TRBJ2-7	CASSIGVGGSSYEQYF	TGTGCCAGTAGTATTGGGGTAGGAGGGAGCTCCTACGAGCAGTACTTC
TRBV5-4	TRBD1	-	TRBJ1-2	CASSLKAGQGIHGYTF	TGTGCCAGCAGCCTGAAAGCGGGACAGGGGATTCATGGCTACACCTTC